The 7 T cell receptor beta chains below were found in one sample sequenced in a study of blood T cell repertoires in COVID-19. Profiled with immunoSEQ multiplex PCR; TCRdb holds only in-frame clones, not every one. The repertoire holds about 160,000 clones, with roughly 82% as singletons. The material sequenced was peripheral blood. All receptors come from a woman aged 40-49 years with COVID-19, enrolled during active disease.

The V gene is TRBV29-1, the J gene TRBJ2-7; 8 nucleotides align to TRBD2. This CDR3 is 16 amino acids long. V lost 0 bases, J lost 4 bases, and 11 bases stayed unmatched. CDR1 is SQVTM and CDR2 is ANQGSEA in the germline V gene. The CDR3 region has the DNA TGCAGCGTTGAAGACTACCGTCGGGAGGGCCTGTACGAGCAGTACTTC. Translating gives CSVEDYRREGLYEQYF.

The chain joins TRBV9 to TRBJ1-2; D remains ambiguous. CDR1 is SGDLS, CDR2 YYNGEE, per germline. V was shortened by 0 bases and J by 2 bases, with 8 bases between the two germline ends. There are 14 residues in the CDR3. The CDR3 here is CASSVAGENYGYTF. In DNA, the CDR3 is TGTGCCAGCAGCGTAGCCGGGGAAAACTATGGCTACACCTTC. Full variable domain (missing parts from reference TRBV9 and TRBJ1-2): DSGVTQTPKHLITATGQRVTLRCSPRSGDLSVYWYQQSLDQGLQFLIQYYNGEERAKGNILERFSAQQFPDLHSELNLSSLELGDSALYFCASSVAGENYGYTFGSGTRLTVV.

The chain is built from TRBV30 and TRBJ1-5; D might be TRBD1 (6 bases). Deletions cut 1 base from V and 7 bases from J, with 17 bases between. Germline lookup yields CDR1 GTSNPN and CDR2 SVGIG (reference sequence). The CDR3 sequence is 15 residues long. Here the CDR3 DNA reads TGTGCCTGGAGTGATCTGGGGGCGTTAAACCAGCCCCAGCATTTT. Its translation: CAWSDLGALNQPQHF.

This sequence joins TRBV10-2 and TRBJ2-3; D uncertain. V lost 10 bases and J lost 1, with 9 bases in between. The germline gives CDR1 WSHSY, CDR2 SAAADI. This CDR3 comprises 12 residues. The CDR3 region is CAIEAGTDTQYF. In DNA form, the CDR3 reads TGCGCCATCGAGGCGGGCACAGATACGCAGTATTTT.

The chain employs TRBV2 and TRBJ1-1; a weak D match, TRBD1 (6 bases). Trimming stripped 6 bases from V and 0 bases from J, with 11 bases between. The CDR3 spans 14 residues. From germline, CDR1 is SNHLY and CDR2 FYNNEI. The CDR3 is CASRTGKMNTEAFF. The CDR3 nucleotides are TGTGCCAGCAGGACAGGAAAGATGAACACTGAAGCTTTCTTT.

V and J are TRBV7-9 and TRBJ1-3; maybe TRBD1 (5 bases). The CDR3 covers 13 residues. Trimming cost V 7 bases and J 8 bases, with 15 bases left between them. The germline CDR1 and CDR2 sequences are SEHNR and FQNEAQ (reference sequence). Here the CDR3 DNA reads TGTGCCAGCACGGTGAATGCGGGACACACCATATATTTT. Its protein is CASTVNAGHTIYF. Variable domain in full (rest from reference TRBV7-9 and TRBJ1-3): DTGVSQNPRHKITKRGQNVTFRCDPISEHNRLYWYRQTLGQGPEFLTYFQNEAQLEKSRLLSDRFSAERPKGSFSTLEIQRTEQGDSAMYLCASTVNAGHTIYFGEGSWLTVV.

CDR3 amino acids: CSATRGAEAFF. The CDR3 nucleotides read TGCAGTGCTACCAGGGGAGCTGAAGCTTTCTTT. V usage is TRBV20-1 and J usage is TRBJ1-1; possibly TRBD1 for D (6 bases). V lost 4 bases and J 6 bases, leaving 9 bases between the germline ends. The germline V gene encodes CDR1 DFQATT and CDR2 SNEGSKA (reference sequence). The CDR3 has 11 residues.